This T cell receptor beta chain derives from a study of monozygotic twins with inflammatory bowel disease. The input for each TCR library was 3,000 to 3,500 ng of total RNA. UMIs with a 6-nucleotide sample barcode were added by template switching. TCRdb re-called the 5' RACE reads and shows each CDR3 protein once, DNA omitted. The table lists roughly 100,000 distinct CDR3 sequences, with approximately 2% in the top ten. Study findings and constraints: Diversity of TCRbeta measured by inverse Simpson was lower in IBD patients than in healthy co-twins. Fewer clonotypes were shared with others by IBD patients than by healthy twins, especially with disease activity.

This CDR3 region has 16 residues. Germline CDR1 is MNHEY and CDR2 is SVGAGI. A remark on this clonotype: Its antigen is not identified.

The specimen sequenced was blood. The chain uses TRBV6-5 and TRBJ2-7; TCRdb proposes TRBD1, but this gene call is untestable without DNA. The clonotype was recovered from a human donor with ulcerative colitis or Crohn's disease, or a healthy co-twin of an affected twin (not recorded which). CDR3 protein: CASSYKVGQSNYEQYF.